A selection of T cell receptor beta chains follows, all from one sample in a study of T cell repertoires in cytomegalovirus infection. These receptors lack a known antigen. Each CDR3 protein is one row after TCRdb ran MiXCR on the reads. The data contain hundreds of thousands of distinct CDR3 sequences, 25% to 40% of them singletons. The starting material was cultured CD8+ T cells from PBMCs, obtained from culture after CMV antigen stimulation. The receptor set was obtained from a human donor in good health (CMV status not recorded). Some clones in this sample may be carry-over from other donors' samples. Both conserved end residues are part of each CDR3. The D gene is left open where the match is weak. Clone size is not always given. Where it is, it says once, few, many or a class for expanded clones.

V,size,J,D,DNA,CDR3
TRBV20-1,.,TRBJ1-2,.,TGCAGTGCTAGGTCCAGGGTGAATTATGGCTACACCTTC,CSARSRVNYGYTF
TRBV7-6,.,TRBJ1-2,.,TGTGCCAGCAGCCACAGGTCTCTGTGGGGGGGCTACACCTTC,CASSHRSLWGGYTF
TRBV19,few,TRBJ2-1,.,TGTGCCAGTAGTAGGGGCCCGGGGGTGGAGCAGTTCTTC,CASSRGPGVEQFF
TRBV6-2/TRBV6-3,few,TRBJ2-3,.,TGTGCCAGCAGTTTAGGACTGCCAGATACGCAGTATTTT,CASSLGLPDTQYF
TRBV7-2,many,TRBJ2-1,TRBD1,TGTGCCAGCGGATGGACAGGGAGCTACAATGAGCAGTTCTTC,CASGWTGSYNEQFF
TRBV28,.,TRBJ2-1,TRBD2,TGTGCCAGCAGTATCCTTAATAGCGGGGGGGCTGGCAATGAGCAGTTCTTC,CASSILNSGGAGNEQFF
TRBV7-2,many,TRBJ2-6,.,TGTGCCAGCAGCTTAGCCGACAAGGGCCTCCTCTCTGGGGCCAACGTCCTGACTTTC,CASSLADKGLLSGANVLTF
TRBV7-4,.,TRBJ2-2,.,TGTGCCAGCAGCATCGAGAACACCGGGGAGCTGTTTTTT,CASSIENTGELFF
TRBV12-3/TRBV12-4,few,TRBJ2-5,.,TGTGCCAGCAGCGACGGTGAAGAGACCCAGTACTTC,CASSDGEETQYF
TRBV19,few,TRBJ1-3,.,TGTGCCAGTAGTACTACAGGCATCTCTGGAAACACCATATATTTT,CASSTTGISGNTIYF
TRBV7-3,.,TRBJ2-5,.,TGTGCCAGCAGCGCCGAGGGACGTAAAGAGACCCAGTACTTC,CASSAEGRKETQYF
TRBV6-1,.,TRBJ2-2,TRBD1,TGTGCCAGCAGTGGGGACAGGCCTCGGGCTAACACCGGGGAGCTGTTTTTT,CASSGDRPRANTGELFF
TRBV7-9,few,TRBJ1-2,TRBD1,TGTGCCAGCAGTAGTGAGACAGGGACCGGAGGCTACACCTTC,CASSSETGTGGYTF
TRBV7-2,once,TRBJ1-1,.,TGTGCCAGCAGCTTCACAGTGGGGAACACTGAAGCTTTCTTT,CASSFTVGNTEAFF
TRBV6-5,few,TRBJ2-1,TRBD1,TGTGCCAGCAGTTTGGACAGGGGTTTGGATGAGCAGTTCTTC,CASSLDRGLDEQFF
TRBV18,few,TRBJ2-7,TRBD1,TGTGCCAGCTCACCTCTCCGACAGGGGTTATACGAGCAGTACTTC,CASSPLRQGLYEQYF
TRBV2,few,TRBJ2-6,TRBD1,TGTGCCAGCAGTGGCGACAGGGCTGGGGCCAACGTCCTGACTTTC,CASSGDRAGANVLTF
TRBV24-1,few,TRBJ2-1,TRBD2,TGTGCCACCAGTGATAGGACTAGCGGGGCCAATGAGCAGTTCTTC,CATSDRTSGANEQFF
TRBV7-2,many,TRBJ2-1,.,TGTGCCAGCAGCTTAGTTCCGGGCCGGAATGAGCAGTTCTTC,CASSLVPGRNEQFF
TRBV18,few,TRBJ1-2,TRBD1,TGTGCCAGCTCACCAGCGGGACAGGCTGACTATGGCTACACCTTC,CASSPAGQADYGYTF
TRBV27,.,TRBJ2-1,TRBD2,TGTGCCAGCAGTTCGCCCCGACTAGCTTTAGCTGGGGTTTACAATGAGCAGTTCTTC,CASSSPRLALAGVYNEQFF
TRBV27,.,TRBJ2-2,.,TGTGCCGGCAGCACGGACCGCTCCGGAGGGGAGCTGTTTTTT,CAGSTDRSGGELFF
TRBV6-5,.,TRBJ2-5,.,TGTGCCAGCAGTTACTCGATCCCGGACATAGGGACCCAGTACTTC,CASSYSIPDIGTQYF
TRBV7-6,.,TRBJ1-2,TRBD1,TGTGCCAGCAGCCCCGGACAGGGGAATCCTCGATATGGCTACACCTTC,CASSPGQGNPRYGYTF
TRBV2,.,TRBJ2-2,.,TGTGCCAGCAGTGAAGTACCCCTACGCCACGGGGAGCTGTTTTTT,CASSEVPLRHGELFF
TRBV6-6,.,TRBJ2-3,.,TGTGCCAGCAGTTACGCGACCAAAGGGGGACCCACAGATACGCAGTATTTT,CASSYATKGGPTDTQYF
TRBV28,few,TRBJ2-7,.,TGTGCCAGCGCTGGGCTTGGTGCCTACGAGCAGTACTTC,CASAGLGAYEQYF
TRBV24-1,few,TRBJ2-2,TRBD1,TGTGCCACCAGTGATAGGACAGGGAGGTCCACCGGGGAGCTGTTTTTT,CATSDRTGRSTGELFF